This entry lists 7 T cell receptor beta chains sequenced from one sample in a study of blood T cell repertoires in COVID-19. Clones were read by immunoSEQ multiplex PCR, and TCRdb kept only the in-frame ones, dropping some. The sample has tens of thousands of clones, about 90% seen once; the top ten hold approximately 2.9%. The sample taken for sequencing was peripheral blood. All receptors come from a woman in her 50s with active or convalescent COVID-19.

V gene TRBV6-5 combines with J gene TRBJ1-1; D not resolved. V was trimmed by 4 bases and J by 1 base, leaving 4 bases between them. The CDR3 loop spans 12 amino acids. The germline V gene encodes CDR1 MNHEY and CDR2 SVGAGI. The CDR3 nucleotides are TGTGCCAGCAGTTCAGGGAACACTGAAGCTTTCTTT. Protein product: CASSSGNTEAFF.

The J gene is TRBJ1-1, the V gene TRBV29-1; TRBD1 might be the D (6 bases). The V end was cut by 7 bases, the J end by 0 bases, with 12 bases between. CDR1 and CDR2 (germline): SQVTM, ANQGSEA. The CDR3 contains 13 residues. In DNA form, the CDR3 reads TGCAGCGGACAGGACACATTGAACACTGAAGCTTTCTTT. Protein sequence: CSGQDTLNTEAFF.

This chain connects TRBV6-2 or TRBV6-3 to TRBJ2-3; the D gene is possibly TRBD2 (5 bases). The V end lost 0 bases, the J end lost 4 bases, and 14 bases lay between the germline ends. The germline V gene has CDR1 MNHEY and CDR2 SVGEGT. The CDR3 consists of 16 residues. The CDR3 DNA follows: TGTGCCAGCAGTTACTCCCAGCGGTCTTCACCAGATACGCAGTATTTT. Translating it yields CASSYSQRSSPDTQYF.

The gene calls are TRBV5-1 and TRBJ2-5, with D tentatively TRBD1 (7 bases). The CDR3 extends over 14 amino acids. Germline CDR1 SGHRS, CDR2 YFSETQ. The V gene lost 0 bases and the J gene lost 3 bases, with 9 bases spanning the gap. CDR3 residues: CASSLGRGEETQYF. Written as DNA, the CDR3 is TGCGCCAGCAGCTTGGGCAGGGGGGAAGAGACCCAGTACTTC.

The table lists this clone with a few counts. The chain employs TRBV5-1 and TRBJ2-7, with 11 bases identical to TRBD2. This CDR3 has 16 amino acids. V shed 0 bases, J shed 3 bases, and the junction held 5 bases outside the gene matches. The germline CDR1 and CDR2 sequences are SGHRS and YFSETQ. CDR3 loop: CASSLVAGGPGYEQYF. CDR3 in DNA: TGCGCCAGCAGCTTGGTAGCGGGGGGGCCGGGCTACGAGCAGTACTTC.

The chain carries TRBV6-2 or TRBV6-3 and TRBJ2-7; TRBD1 agrees at 8 bases. The CDR3 is 17 residues long. V gave up 2 bases and J gave up 2 bases; unmatched junction bases: 11. Germline values: CDR1 MNHEY, CDR2 SVGEGT. CDR3 nucleotides: TGTGCCAGCAGTTACCCTACGCGGGGACAGGTCACCTACGAGCAGTACTTC. Translating gives CASSYPTRGQVTYEQYF.

The chain uses TRBV5-1 and TRBJ2-7; no clear D. Germline values: CDR1 SGHRS, CDR2 YFSETQ. Trimming stripped 0 bases from V and 0 bases from J, with 7 bases between. The CDR3 loop spans 14 amino acids. The CDR3, as DNA: TGCGCCAGCAGCTTGGTGTCCTACTCCTACGAGCAGTACTTC. It is translated as CASSLVSYSYEQYF.